This record concerns one T cell receptor beta chain sequence. The target of this receptor is not known. Base qualities are missing; no much larger clone stands one base away. The record originates from a study of blood T cell repertoires in COVID-19 (dated by TCRdb to between 2020 and 2021). At the level of the whole study: Samples from collaborators originated in the United States, Italy and Spain and spanned both the acute and convalescent phases of COVID-19. The material from the prospective study consisted of cDNA or gDNA derived from T cells, B-cell-depleted T cells, or PBMCs. The dataset comprised deeply sampled blood TCRbeta repertoires from subjects exposed to, actively infected with, or recovered from COVID-19. The repertoires were made available in a free public database intended to serve as a resource for research on the immune response to SARS-CoV-2. Samples were obtained from the ongoing ImmuneRACE study (first 160 participants) and from roughly 1,300 subjects provided by 6 global collaborators. Nearly every sample came with metadata listing a de-identified subject ID, COVID-19 status, age in years and sex. HLA class I and class II types, where available, came from metadata supplied by the sample provider rather than from assay-based typing.

The full study reports these points: The quantity of clinical and demographic metadata differed by source and by participant and was supplied without curation.

Another Seattle source contributed samples from volunteer blood donors who had recovered from COVID-19. The collaborating institutions used their own protocols to collect whole blood in K2EDTA tubes. For TCRbeta analysis, collaborators shipped samples as frozen whole blood, isolated PBMCs, or DNA extracted from either of those sample types. CDR1 SNHLY and CDR2 FYNNEI are derived from the germline V gene. The germline V end is reduced by 7 bases and the J end by 4 bases; junction bases left unmatched: 7. The CDR3 sequence holds 14 residues, the cysteine and phenylalanine included. The kept DNA is CDR3 alone, 42 bases in frame from the first base. TCRbeta CDR3 regions were amplified from genomic DNA by means of the immunoSEQ Assay, a bias-controlled multiplex PCR. As for the original processing: The number of nucleated cells in each sample was estimated from the amplification of reference gene primers within the assay. To quantify the absolute abundance of each unique TCRbeta CDR3 rearrangement, sequence reads were collapsed and filtered. Productive Simpson clonality was computed per sample as the square root of Simpson's diversity index over productive rearrangements. In TCRdb, the immuneACCESS table is reduced to in-frame sequences with V and J assigned. These tables do not hold every clone; where another copy was compared, an unresolved V gene accounts for under half, and the others remain unexplained. The DNA was the basis for D and trimming; V, J and clone size are from that table. The sample table shows under 300,000 clones, and around 90% are seen once. The leading ten clones occupy just over 7% of the sample.

What was sequenced was peripheral blood. The receptor was isolated from a man in his sixties who had recovered from COVID-19. The V gene is TRBV2 and the J gene is TRBJ2-5; TRBD2 fits 9 bases in the junction. The CDR3 protein: CASMAGGARETQYF. In nucleotide form, the sequence is TGTGCCAGCATGGCGGGGGGGGCGAGAGAGACCCAGTACTTC. Reference TRBV2 and TRBJ2-5 proteins supply the regions before and after the CDR3; the full variable domain is: EPEVTQTPSHQVTQMGQEVILRCVPISNHLYFYWYRQILGQKVEFLVSFYNNEISEKSEIFDDQFSVERPDGSNFTLKIRSTKLEDSAMYFCASMAGGARETQYFGPGTRLLVL.